These 21 T cell receptor beta chains share one sample of origin, sequenced in a study of T-cell reconstitution after alpha-beta-depleted transplantation in children. Unique molecular identifiers were incorporated into the prepared TCRbeta library. Each CDR3 protein gets one entry after TCRdb re-called the PCR reads with MiXCR. The repertoire holds 40,000 to 60,000 distinct CDR3 sequences, with 7.5% to 10% as singletons. The sequencing here drew on PBMCs, mostly from graft donor cells, taken 60 days after TCRalphabeta/CD19-depleted stem cell transplant. These receptors originate from a male patient between 2 and 15 years old who had a stem cell transplant for chronic granulomatous disease, so the T cells may come from the graft donor.

Only a few counts were recorded for this clonotype. This rearrangement joins TRBV6-2 or TRBV6-3 to TRBJ2-5; D ambiguous. The germline CDR1 and CDR2 sequences are MNHEY and SVGEGT. Trimming cost V 3 bases and J 2 bases, with 13 bases left between them. CDR3 length: 15 amino acids. The CDR3 coding sequence is TGTGCCAGCAGTTATGGCGCCAGCTTTCAAGAGACCCAGTACTTC. As protein: CASSYGASFQETQYF.

This clonotype was detected many times. This chain uses TRBV27 with TRBJ2-7; 7 bases align to TRBD2. The ends lost 6 bases at V and 3 bases at J; junction bases unmatched: 8. CDR3 length: 14 residues. Germline CDR1 and CDR2: MNHEY and SMNVEV (reference sequence). CDR3 sequence: CASSLGGAGYEQYF. For the CDR3, the DNA is TGTGCCAGCAGCCTGGGAGGGGCCGGCTACGAGCAGTACTTC.

This clonotype was seen many times. The chain couples TRBV5-1 to TRBJ2-5, with D unresolved. CDR3 length: 13 residues. V was trimmed by 4 bases and J by 1 base, leaving 8 bases between them. Germline lookup yields CDR1 SGHRS and CDR2 YFSETQ. Here the CDR3 reads CASSPNIQETQYF. CDR3 coding DNA: TGCGCCAGCAGCCCCAACATCCAAGAGACCCAGTACTTC.

The sample holds many counts of this clonotype. The chain joins TRBV5-1 to TRBJ2-1; 10 positions agree with TRBD2. The V gene's germline CDR1 is SGHRS and CDR2 YFSETQ. With 2 bases clipped from V and 4 bases from J, the junction kept 3 bases outside the gene matches. The CDR3 is 15 residues long. The CDR3 loop is CASSLTSGTYNEQFF. CDR3 in DNA: TGCGCCAGCAGCTTAACTAGCGGGACTTACAATGAGCAGTTCTTC.

This clonotype occurred many times. The chain combines TRBV28 with TRBJ2-7; 7 bases match TRBD1. Germline V gives CDR1 MDHEN, CDR2 SYDVKM. This CDR3 is built from 13 residues. V shed 7 bases and J 1 base; nucleotides not matched to a gene: 4. The CDR3 is CASTPTGSYEQYF. The CDR3 DNA reads TGTGCCAGCACCCCGACAGGGTCCTACGAGCAGTACTTC.

This clonotype showed up many times. This rearrangement joins TRBV7-6 to TRBJ2-7; a possible D gene is TRBD1 (6 bases). V dropped 4 bases and J dropped 5 bases, with 12 bases sitting between them. Germline V CDR1 and CDR2: SGHVS, FNYEAQ. This CDR3 is 13 amino acids long. CDR3: CASSSKQGNEQYF. CDR3 coding DNA: TGTGCCAGCAGCTCTAAACAGGGTAACGAGCAGTACTTC.

Regarding this clonotype: Just one base apart from a much larger clone, this may be a read error. The V and J genes are TRBV20-1 and TRBJ1-5, with D possibly matching TRBD1 (5 bases). Germline V gene data show CDR1 as DFQATT and CDR2 as SNEGSKA (reference sequence). The length of the CDR3 is 13 residues. The CDR3 nucleotides read TGCTGTGCTAGCGAAGGGACCAATCAGCCCCAGCATTTT. This encodes CCASEGTNQPQHF.

The chain recombines TRBV7-2 with TRBJ1-2, with D unclear. V shed 5 bases and J shed 3 bases, with 13 bases lying between them. This CDR3 region has 14 residues. Germline V gives CDR1 SGHTA, CDR2 FQGNSA. The CDR3 DNA sequence: TGTGCCAGCAGCCTCCTCGACCGGGACTATGGCTACACCTTC. Its protein product is CASSLLDRDYGYTF.

The table lists this clonotype with many counts. The CDR3 spells CASSKTGYEQYF. DNA for the CDR3: TGTGCCAGCAGCAAGACAGGGTACGAGCAGTACTTC. The chain is built from TRBV21-1 and TRBJ2-7; TRBD1 is taken as the D call from the table, unchecked against the DNA. TRBV21-1 is noted as a pseudogene. This CDR3 region has 12 residues.

The chain uses TRBV5-1 and TRBJ2-3, with D perhaps matching TRBD2 (6 bases). The germline V gene has CDR1 SGHRS and CDR2 YFSETQ. CDR3 length: 14 amino acids. V lost 0 bases and J 2 bases, leaving 7 bases between the germline ends. DNA for the CDR3: TGCGCCAGCAGCTTGGCGGACTACACAGATACGCAGTATTTT. It is translated as CASSLADYTDTQYF.

Ten or more counts support this clonotype. The chain links TRBV15 to TRBJ2-2; no definite D call. Germline V gene lookup returns CDR1 LNHNV and CDR2 YYDKDF (reference sequence). V was clipped by 0 bases and J by 8 bases, with 10 bases between them. The CDR3 has 14 amino acids. The CDR3 region is CATSRDIRSGELFF. CDR3 nucleotide sequence: TGTGCCACCAGCAGAGACATCCGATCGGGGGAGCTGTTTTTT.

V gene TRBV11-1 combines with J gene TRBJ2-7; TRBD2 matches 9 bases. V shed 5 bases, J shed 6 bases, and the junction held 8 bases outside the gene matches. The CDR3 length is 14 residues. The germline gives CDR1 SGHAT, CDR2 FQDESV (reference sequence). DNA for the CDR3: TGTGCCAGCAGCATCGTAGCGGGAGTTTCCGAGCAGTACTTC. Residues: CASSIVAGVSEQYF.

This clonotype was seen repeatedly, ten times or more. V usage is TRBV18 and J usage is TRBJ1-3; D gene uncertain. The V gene lost 3 bases and the J gene lost 0 bases, with 9 bases spanning the gap. CDR3 length: 15 residues. From germline, CDR1 is KGHSH and CDR2 LQKENI. CDR3 coding DNA: TGTGCCAGCTCACCGCAGACGGGCTCTGGAAACACCATATATTTT. Protein product: CASSPQTGSGNTIYF.

This sequence joins TRBV27 and TRBJ1-1; a possible D gene is TRBD1 (6 bases). CDR1 and CDR2 from the germline V gene are MNHEY and SMNVEV (reference sequence). The CDR3 spans 15 residues. V lost 0 bases, J lost 4 bases, and 12 bases lay in between. CDR3 residues: CASSLSIRGGTEAFF. CDR3 nucleotide sequence: TGTGCCAGCAGTTTATCGATCAGGGGTGGCACTGAAGCTTTCTTT.

This clonotype occurred many times. The CDR3 nucleotides are TGCAGCGTTGGGACAGTTCGAGAAAAACTGTTTTTT. Its translation: CSVGTVREKLFF. J is TRBJ1-4 and V is TRBV29-1; possibly TRBD1 for D (6 bases). Trimming removed 4 bases at V and 8 bases at J, with 11 bases between. This CDR3 spans 12 amino acids. Germline V gene lookup returns CDR1 SQVTM and CDR2 ANQGSEA.

The chain uses TRBV4-2 and TRBJ1-1, with no clear D. There are 13 residues in the CDR3. Germline V gene lookup returns CDR1 LGHNA and CDR2 YNFKEQ. The ends were cut back, 0 bases at V and 10 bases at J, with 12 bases in the middle. The CDR3 spells CASSQENGLRAFF. CDR3 DNA sequence: TGTGCCAGCAGCCAAGAGAACGGGCTCCGAGCTTTCTTT.

This clonotype has at least ten counts. The rearrangement uses TRBV18 and TRBJ2-1; the match to TRBD2 covers 14 bases. Germline CDR1 reads KGHSH; CDR2 reads LQKENI. There are 15 residues in the CDR3. The V gene end was trimmed by 5 bases and the J gene end by 6 bases; junction bases not matched to a gene: 3. The CDR3 loop reads CASSTGLAGANEQFF. CDR3 nucleotide sequence: TGTGCCAGCTCAACGGGACTAGCGGGAGCCAATGAGCAGTTCTTC.

This clonotype showed up just once. A much bigger clone sits one base away, suggesting this may be a read error. This chain uses TRBV5-5 with TRBJ2-1, with 8 bases lining up with TRBD1. V shed 3 bases and J 2 bases; nucleotides not matched to a gene: 4. CDR3 length: 15 amino acids. CDR1 and CDR2 from the germline V gene are SGHKS and YYEKEE (reference sequence). CDR3: CASSSGQDTYNEQFF. The CDR3 DNA sequence: TGTGCCAGCAGCTCGGGACAGGACACCTACAATGAGCAGTTCTTC.

At least ten counts were recorded for this clonotype. The gene calls are TRBV7-8 and TRBJ2-1; 8 nucleotides agree with TRBD1. Trimming removed 2 bases from V and 4 bases from J; junction bases left unmatched: 4. The CDR3 is made up of 15 amino acids. Germline CDR1 and CDR2: SGHVS and FQNEAQ. In nucleotides, the CDR3 is TGTGCCAGCAGCTTATCGGGACAGGCGTACAATGAGCAGTTCTTC. Translation: CASSLSGQAYNEQFF.

At least ten counts were recorded for this clonotype. The V and J genes are TRBV10-2 and TRBJ2-3; 12 bases are shared with TRBD2. This CDR3 region has 15 residues. Looked up from germline, CDR1 is WSHSY and CDR2 is SAAADI. V shed 8 bases, J shed 4 bases, and the junction held 7 bases outside the gene matches. CDR3 residues: CASVATSGSPDTQYF. The CDR3 DNA reads TGCGCCAGCGTGGCGACTAGCGGGAGTCCAGATACGCAGTATTTT.

The V call is TRBV6-5, the J call TRBJ2-1, with D hard to call. Trimming stripped 0 bases from V and 0 bases from J, with 15 bases between. The CDR3 is made up of 18 amino acids. Germline-derived CDR1 and CDR2 are MNHEY and SVGAGI. CDR3 coding DNA: TGTGCCAGCAGTTACTCGAGAAAAGTAAGGAGCTCCTACAATGAGCAGTTCTTC. Its protein is CASSYSRKVRSSYNEQFF.